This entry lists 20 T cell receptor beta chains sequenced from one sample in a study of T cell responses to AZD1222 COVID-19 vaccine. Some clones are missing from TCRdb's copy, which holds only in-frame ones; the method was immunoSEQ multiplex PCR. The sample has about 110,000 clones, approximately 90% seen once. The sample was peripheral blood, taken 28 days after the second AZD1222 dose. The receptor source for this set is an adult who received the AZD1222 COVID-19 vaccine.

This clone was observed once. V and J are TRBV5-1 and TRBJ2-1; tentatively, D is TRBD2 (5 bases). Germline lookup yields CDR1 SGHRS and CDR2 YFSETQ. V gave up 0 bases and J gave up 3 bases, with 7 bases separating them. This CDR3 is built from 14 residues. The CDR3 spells CASSLGEGYNEQFF. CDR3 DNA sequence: TGCGCCAGCAGCTTGGGTGAGGGCTACAATGAGCAGTTCTTC.

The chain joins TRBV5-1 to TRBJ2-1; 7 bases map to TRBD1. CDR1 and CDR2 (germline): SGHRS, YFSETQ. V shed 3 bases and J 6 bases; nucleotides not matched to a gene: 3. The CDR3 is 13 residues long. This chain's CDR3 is CASSSRQGNEQFF. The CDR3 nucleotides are TGCGCCAGCAGCTCGAGACAGGGCAATGAGCAGTTCTTC.

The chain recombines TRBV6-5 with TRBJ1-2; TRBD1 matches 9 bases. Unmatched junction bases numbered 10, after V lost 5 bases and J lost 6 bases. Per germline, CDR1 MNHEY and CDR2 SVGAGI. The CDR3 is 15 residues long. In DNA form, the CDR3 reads TGTGCCAGCAGTCCTACAGGGGGCGCGAATCATGGCTACACCTTC. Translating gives CASSPTGGANHGYTF.

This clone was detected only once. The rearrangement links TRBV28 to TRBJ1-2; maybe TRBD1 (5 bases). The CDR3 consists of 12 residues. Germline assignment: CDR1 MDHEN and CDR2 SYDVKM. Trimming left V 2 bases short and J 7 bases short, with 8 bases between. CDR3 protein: CASSLQGGGYTF. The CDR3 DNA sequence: TGTGCCAGCAGTTTACAGGGTGGTGGCTACACCTTC.

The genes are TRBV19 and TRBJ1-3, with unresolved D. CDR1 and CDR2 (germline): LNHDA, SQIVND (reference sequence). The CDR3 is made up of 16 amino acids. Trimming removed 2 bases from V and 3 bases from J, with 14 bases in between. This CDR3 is CASSIYSDGVGNTIYF. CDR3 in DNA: TGTGCCAGTAGTATATACTCGGACGGCGTTGGAAACACCATATATTTT.

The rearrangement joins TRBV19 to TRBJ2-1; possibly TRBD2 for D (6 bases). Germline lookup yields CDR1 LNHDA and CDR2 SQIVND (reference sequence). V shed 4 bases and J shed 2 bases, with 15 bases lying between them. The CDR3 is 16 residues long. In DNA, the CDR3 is TGTGCCAGTAGTAGCCCCCCGGGGAGGACCTACAATGAGCAGTTCTTC. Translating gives CASSSPPGRTYNEQFF.

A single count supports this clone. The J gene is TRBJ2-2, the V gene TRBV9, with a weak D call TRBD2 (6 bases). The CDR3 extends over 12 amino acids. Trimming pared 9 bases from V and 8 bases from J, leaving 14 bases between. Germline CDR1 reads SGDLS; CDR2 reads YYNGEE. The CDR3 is CATSGGRGELFF. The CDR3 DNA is TGTGCCACGTCCGGTGGGAGGGGGGAGCTGTTTTTT.

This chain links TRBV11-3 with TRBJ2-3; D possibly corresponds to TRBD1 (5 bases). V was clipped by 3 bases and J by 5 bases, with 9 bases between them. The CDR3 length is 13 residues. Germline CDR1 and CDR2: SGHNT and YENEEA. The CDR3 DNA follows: TGTGCCAGCAGCTTTACAGGTCTAGATACGCAGTATTTT. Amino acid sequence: CASSFTGLDTQYF.

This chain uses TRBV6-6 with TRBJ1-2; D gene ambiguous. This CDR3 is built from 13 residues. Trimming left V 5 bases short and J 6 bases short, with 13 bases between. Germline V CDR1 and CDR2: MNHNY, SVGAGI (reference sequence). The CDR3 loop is CASSTDGNNGYTF. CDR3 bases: TGTGCCAGCAGTACCGACGGTAATAATGGCTACACCTTC.

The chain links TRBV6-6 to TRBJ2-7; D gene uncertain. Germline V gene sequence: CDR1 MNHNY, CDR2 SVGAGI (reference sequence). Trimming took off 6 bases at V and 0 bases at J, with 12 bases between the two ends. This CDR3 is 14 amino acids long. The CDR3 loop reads CASRLTVASYEQYF. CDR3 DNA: TGTGCCAGCAGACTGACCGTAGCCTCCTACGAGCAGTACTTC.

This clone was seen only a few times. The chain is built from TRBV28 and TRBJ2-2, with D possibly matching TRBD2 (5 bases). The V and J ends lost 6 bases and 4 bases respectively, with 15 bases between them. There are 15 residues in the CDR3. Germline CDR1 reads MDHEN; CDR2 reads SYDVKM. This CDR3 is CASSPTREITGELFF. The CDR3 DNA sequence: TGTGCCAGCAGCCCTACCCGGGAAATCACCGGGGAGCTGTTTTTT.

The CDR3 DNA reads TGTGCCACCAGTGGCCTGGGACGCTTTTCCTACAATGAGCAGTTCTTC. Its translation: CATSGLGRFSYNEQFF. The chain is built from TRBV24-1 and TRBJ2-1; D is perhaps TRBD1 or TRBD2 (5 bases each). With 5 bases removed from V and 1 base from J, the gap between germline ends came to 14 bases. Per the germline V gene, CDR1 is KGHDR and CDR2 is SFDVKD. This CDR3 is 16 amino acids long.

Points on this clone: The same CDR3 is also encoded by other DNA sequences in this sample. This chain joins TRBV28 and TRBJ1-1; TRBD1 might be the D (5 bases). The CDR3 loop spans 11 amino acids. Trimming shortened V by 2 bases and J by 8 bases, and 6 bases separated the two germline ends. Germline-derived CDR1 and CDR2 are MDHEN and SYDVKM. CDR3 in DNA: TGTGCCAGCAGTTTAGAGGGGGAAGCTTTCTTT. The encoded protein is CASSLEGEAFF.

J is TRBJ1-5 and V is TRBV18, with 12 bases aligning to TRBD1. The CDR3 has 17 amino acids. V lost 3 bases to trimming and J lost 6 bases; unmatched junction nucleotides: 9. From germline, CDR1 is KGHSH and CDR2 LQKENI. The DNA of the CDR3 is TGTGCCAGCTCACCCTCCGGGACAGGGGGCGAAGGTCAGCCCCAGCATTTT. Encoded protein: CASSPSGTGGEGQPQHF.

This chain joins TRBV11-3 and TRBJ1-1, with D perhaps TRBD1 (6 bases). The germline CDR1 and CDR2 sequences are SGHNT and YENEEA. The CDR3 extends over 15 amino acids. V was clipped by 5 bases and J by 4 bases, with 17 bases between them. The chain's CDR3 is CASSPPTGLGTEAFF. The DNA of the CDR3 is TGTGCCAGCAGCCCACCGACAGGCCTAGGCACTGAAGCTTTCTTT.

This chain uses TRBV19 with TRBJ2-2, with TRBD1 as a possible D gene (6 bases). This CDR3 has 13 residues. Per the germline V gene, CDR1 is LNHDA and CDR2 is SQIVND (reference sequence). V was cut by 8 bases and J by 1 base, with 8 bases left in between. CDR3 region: CASLTGNTGELFF. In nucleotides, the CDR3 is TGTGCCAGTTTGACAGGGAACACCGGGGAGCTGTTTTTT. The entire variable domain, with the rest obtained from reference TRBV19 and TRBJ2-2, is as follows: DGGITQSPKYLFRKEGQNVTLSCEQNLNHDAMYWYRQDPGQGLRLIYYSQIVNDFQKGDIAEGYSVSREKKESFPLTVTSAQKNPTAFYLCASLTGNTGELFFGEGSRLTVL.

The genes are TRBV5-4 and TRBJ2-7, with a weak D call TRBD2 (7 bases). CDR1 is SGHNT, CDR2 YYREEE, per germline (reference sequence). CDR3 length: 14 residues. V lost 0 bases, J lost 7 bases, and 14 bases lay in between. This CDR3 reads CASSLVGGAGEQYF. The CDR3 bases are TGTGCCAGCAGCTTGGTTGGGGGGGCCGGGGAGCAGTACTTC.

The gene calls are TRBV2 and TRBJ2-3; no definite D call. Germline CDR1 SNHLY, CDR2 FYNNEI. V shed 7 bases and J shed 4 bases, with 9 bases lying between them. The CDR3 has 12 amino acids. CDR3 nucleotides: TGTGCCAGCAATGGCGTAGCAGATACGCAGTATTTT. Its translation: CASNGVADTQYF.

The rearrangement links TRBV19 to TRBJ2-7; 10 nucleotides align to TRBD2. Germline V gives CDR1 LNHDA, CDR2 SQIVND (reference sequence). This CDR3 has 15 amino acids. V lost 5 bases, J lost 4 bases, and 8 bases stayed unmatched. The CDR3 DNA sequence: TGTGCCAGTAGTGTAGGGCTAGCGGGAGATTACGAGCAGTACTTC. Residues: CASSVGLAGDYEQYF. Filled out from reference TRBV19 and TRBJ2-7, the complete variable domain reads DGGITQSPKYLFRKEGQNVTLSCEQNLNHDAMYWYRQDPGQGLRLIYYSQIVNDFQKGDIAEGYSVSREKKESFPLTVTSAQKNPTAFYLCASSVGLAGDYEQYFGPGTRLTVT.

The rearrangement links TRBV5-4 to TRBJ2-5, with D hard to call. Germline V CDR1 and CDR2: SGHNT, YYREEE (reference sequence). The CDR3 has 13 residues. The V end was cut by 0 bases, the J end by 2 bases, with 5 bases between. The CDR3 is CASSLEQQETQYF. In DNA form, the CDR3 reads TGTGCCAGCAGCTTGGAACAGCAAGAGACCCAGTACTTC.